The rows below give T cell receptor beta chains drawn from one sample of a study of cytomegalovirus exposure and HLA in healthy donors. Clones were sequenced by immunoSEQ multiplex PCR, and TCRdb holds only the in-frame ones, with some missing. The sample shows 100,000 or so clones, 60% to 80% of them seen only once. The sequenced sample was PBMCs. The source is a human donor in good health. Each CDR3 is given with its conserved first and last residue. A D gene is named only where the DNA matches it firmly. Expanded clones get a size class; other rows say once, few or many, or leave the size out.

j_call,d_call,v_call,clone_size,cdr3_nt,cdr3_aa
TRBJ2-3,TRBD2,TRBV30,few,TGTGCCTGGAGGAAGCGGGGGGCTACAGATACGCAGTATTTT,CAWRKRGATDTQYF
TRBJ1-4,TRBD1,TRBV7-9,NA,TGTGCCAGCAGCACCGGGACAGGACATGAAAAACTGTTTTTT,CASSTGTGHEKLFF
TRBJ1-5,NA,TRBV5-6,NA,TGTGCCAGCAGCTTGGGGGCAAGTCAGCCCCAGCATTTT,CASSLGASQPQHF
TRBJ2-3,NA,TRBV5-1,NA,TGCGCCAGCAGCTTGGTCGCGGGCGCCACAGATACGCAGTATTTT,CASSLVAGATDTQYF
TRBJ2-4,TRBD2,TRBV30,NA,TGTGCCTGGACCCCATTGGGGGCTAGCGGGAGCTCCAAAAACATTCAGTACTTC,CAWTPLGASGSSKNIQYF
TRBJ1-1,TRBD1,TRBV13,once,TGTGCCAGCAGTTCCGACAGGGGGCTTATGGACACTGAAGCTTTCTTT,CASSSDRGLMDTEAFF
TRBJ2-1,NA,TRBV27,NA,TGTGCCAGCAGTTTACCTAGCCAGGAGCAGTTCTTC,CASSLPSQEQFF
TRBJ2-5,NA,TRBV6-4,NA,TGTGCCAGCAGTGGGACAGCGACGTACCAAGAGACCCAGTACTTC,CASSGTATYQETQYF
TRBJ1-2,TRBD1,TRBV27,NA,TGTGCCAGCAGTTCACCGGACAGGGGATACTATGGCTACACCTTC,CASSSPDRGYYGYTF
TRBJ1-1,NA,TRBV5-1,once,TGCGCCAGCAGCTATCGGGGTGGTATCACTGAAGCTTTCTTT,CASSYRGGITEAFF
TRBJ2-2,TRBD1,TRBV19,NA,TGTGCCAGTAGCGCGAACAGGGGCGAGCTGTTTTTT,CASSANRGELFF
TRBJ2-7,TRBD1,TRBV4-1,NA,TGCGCCAGCAGCCAAGCCGTGGACAGGTCCTACGAGCAGTACTTC,CASSQAVDRSYEQYF
TRBJ2-7,TRBD2,TRBV11-2,NA,TGTGCCAGCAATCAGGGACTAGCGGGCTACGAGCAGTACTTC,CASNQGLAGYEQYF
TRBJ1-4,NA,TRBV2,NA,TGTGCCAGCGGGGTAGAGGCAGGGAATGAAAAACTGTTTTTT,CASGVEAGNEKLFF
TRBJ2-3,NA,TRBV7-9,NA,TGTGCCAGCAGCTTACTGTTGACTAGTGGGAGGGATACGCAGTATTTT,CASSLLLTSGRDTQYF
TRBJ2-2,TRBD2,TRBV6-5,NA,TGTGCCAGCAGCCGGACTAGTGAGGCCGGGGAGCTGTTTTTT,CASSRTSEAGELFF
TRBJ1-1,NA,TRBV7-3,NA,TGTGCCAGCAGCTTAGGGAGGGTCAACACTGAAGCTTTCTTT,CASSLGRVNTEAFF
TRBJ2-7,TRBD2,TRBV11-1,few,TGTGCCAGCAGCCCCGGGACTAGCGGGAGTCTAAGGCAGTACTTC,CASSPGTSGSLRQYF
TRBJ2-1,TRBD2,TRBV29-1,NA,TGCAGCGTTGTTAGTCTAGCGGGGCCCTACAATGAGCAGTTCTTC,CSVVSLAGPYNEQFF
TRBJ1-1,NA,TRBV5-1,NA,TGCGCCAGCAGCCCTAGTGACCCGAACACTGAAGCTTTCTTT,CASSPSDPNTEAFF
TRBJ2-4,NA,TRBV28,NA,TGTGCCAGCAGTTTATACAGGGCCGTAGCCAAAAACATTCAGTACTTC,CASSLYRAVAKNIQYF
TRBJ1-1,TRBD1,TRBV10-3,NA,TGTGCCATCAGTGAGACGGGACAGGGTGAAGCTTTCTTT,CAISETGQGEAFF
TRBJ2-7,TRBD1,TRBV28,NA,TGTGCCAGCAGATCCGGGACAGGGGTCACCTACGAGCAGTACTTC,CASRSGTGVTYEQYF
TRBJ1-2,TRBD1,TRBV18,NA,TGTGCCAGCTCACCAAACTCCAAAGGGGGCGGCTATGGCTACACCTTC,CASSPNSKGGGYGYTF
TRBJ2-2,TRBD2,TRBV2,NA,TGTGCCAGCACCCCCCGCGGGCTAGCGGGGGGTTACACCGGGGAGCTGTTTTTT,CASTPRGLAGGYTGELFF
TRBJ2-6,NA,TRBV5-5,NA,TGTGCCAGCAGCCCCTATCGGGGCGCGGGGCCTGGGGCCAACGTCCTGACTTTC,CASSPYRGAGPGANVLTF
TRBJ2-3,TRBD2,TRBV5-4,NA,TGTGCCAGCAGCTTCGGGACTAACCCCACAGATACGCAGTATTTT,CASSFGTNPTDTQYF
TRBJ2-3,TRBD2,TRBV29-1,once,TGCAGCGTTTTCACGGGACTACACACAGATACGCAGTATTTT,CSVFTGLHTDTQYF
TRBJ2-2,NA,TRBV19,once,TGTGCCAGTAGTATCGGGCAGGGGAACACCGGGGAGCTGTTTTTT,CASSIGQGNTGELFF
TRBJ2-5,TRBD1,TRBV10-3,few,TGTGCCATCAGCGGACAGGGCCAAGAGACCCAGTACTTC,CAISGQGQETQYF
TRBJ1-3,NA,TRBV5-6,NA,TGTGCCAGCAGCCCTCAAGTCGGCACCATATATTTT,CASSPQVGTIYF
TRBJ2-1,TRBD2,TRBV28,few,TGTGCCAGCACCAGTAGCGGGGGGACTAACTCCTACAATGAGCAGTTCTTC,CASTSSGGTNSYNEQFF
TRBJ2-7,TRBD1,TRBV6-5,NA,TGTGCCAGCAGTTACTACAGGGGGGACCCCTACGAGCAGTACTTC,CASSYYRGDPYEQYF
TRBJ1-4,NA,TRBV25-1,few,TGTGCCAGCAGGCAATCGGGAATTTCTAATGAAAAACTGTTTTTT,CASRQSGISNEKLFF
TRBJ2-6,NA,TRBV2,NA,TGTGCCAGCAGTGAATCGGGGTTTGGGGCCAACGTCCTGACTTTC,CASSESGFGANVLTF
TRBJ1-5,NA,TRBV5-4,NA,TGTGCCAGCAGCTTTGGGGGGGTTGTGACTCAGCCCCAGCATTTT,CASSFGGVVTQPQHF
TRBJ1-2,NA,TRBV5-6,NA,TGTGCCAGCAGCCCGAAGGGGGACGCCCTACGAGGCGGCTACACCTTC,CASSPKGDALRGGYTF
TRBJ2-1,TRBD1,TRBV9,NA,TGTGCCAGCAGCGTGACAGGGGGCGTGGGTCCCTACAATGAGCAGTTCTTC,CASSVTGGVGPYNEQFF
TRBJ2-7,TRBD1,TRBV4-3,NA,TGCGCCAGCAGCCAAGGACAGGGCAACCGCCGCGAGGAGCAGTACTTC,CASSQGQGNRREEQYF
TRBJ2-2,NA,TRBV6-1,NA,TGTGCCAGCAAACTTTCCGCGAACACCGGGGAGCTGTTTTTT,CASKLSANTGELFF
TRBJ1-2,TRBD1,TRBV4-3,NA,TGCGCCAGCAGCCAAGTGGCTGGGGACAGTGTCTATGGCTACACCTTC,CASSQVAGDSVYGYTF
TRBJ1-3,NA,TRBV7-2,once,TGTGCCAGCAGCTTACGGCGGGCGTCTGGAAACACCATATATTTT,CASSLRRASGNTIYF
TRBJ1-6,TRBD1,TRBV4-2,NA,TGTGCCAGCAGCCAAGTAGACAGGGTCCTCAATTCACCCCTCCACTTT,CASSQVDRVLNSPLHF
TRBJ1-1,NA,TRBV28,NA,TGTGCCAGCAGTTTTAGCCGTGAAGCTTTCTTT,CASSFSREAFF
TRBJ1-1,TRBD1,TRBV18,few,TGTGCCAGCTCGGGACAGGGGGCGAACACTGAAGCTTTCTTT,CASSGQGANTEAFF
TRBJ2-2,TRBD2,TRBV27,NA,TGTGCCACAGAAGCGGGGGGGCTTAACACCGGGGAGCTGTTTTTT,CATEAGGLNTGELFF
TRBJ2-7,TRBD2,TRBV10-2,NA,TGCGCCAGCAAGGCTAGCGGGAGGCGATTCTCCTACGAGCAGTACTTC,CASKASGRRFSYEQYF
TRBJ1-1,TRBD1,TRBV9,NA,TGTGCCAGCAGCGTAGAACAGGGGCCCACTGAAGCTTTCTTT,CASSVEQGPTEAFF
TRBJ1-1,NA,TRBV14,NA,TGTGCCAGCAGCCAAGTTTCACAGGGAATTCGTACTGAAGCTTTCTTT,CASSQVSQGIRTEAFF
TRBJ2-3,TRBD2,TRBV28,NA,TGTGCCAGCAGTTTTCTTAGCGGGGTCGATACGCAGTATTTT,CASSFLSGVDTQYF
TRBJ1-5,NA,TRBV5-6,NA,TGTGCCAGCAGCAGGGGTAGCAATCAGCCCCAGCATTTT,CASSRGSNQPQHF